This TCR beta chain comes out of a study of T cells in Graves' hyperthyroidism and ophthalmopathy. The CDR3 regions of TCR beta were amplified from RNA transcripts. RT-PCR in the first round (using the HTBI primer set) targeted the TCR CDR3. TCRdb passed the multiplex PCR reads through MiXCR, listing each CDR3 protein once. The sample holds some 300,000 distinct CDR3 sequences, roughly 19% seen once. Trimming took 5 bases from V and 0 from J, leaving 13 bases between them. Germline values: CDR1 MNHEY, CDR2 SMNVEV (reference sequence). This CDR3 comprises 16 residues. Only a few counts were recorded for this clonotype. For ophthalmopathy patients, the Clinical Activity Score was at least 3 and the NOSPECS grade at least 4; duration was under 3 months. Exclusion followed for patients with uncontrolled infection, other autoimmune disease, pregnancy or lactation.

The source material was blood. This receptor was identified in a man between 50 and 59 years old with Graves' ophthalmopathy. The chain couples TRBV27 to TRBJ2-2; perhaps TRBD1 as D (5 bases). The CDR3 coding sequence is TGTGCCAGCAGTCTGAGACAGATCGCGAACACCGGGGAGCTGTTTTTT. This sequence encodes CASSLRQIANTGELFF.